This record covers a single T cell receptor (beta chain). Its antigen is as yet unknown. The data were taken from a study of graft-versus-host responses after intestinal transplantation. Whole-study context: Among the recipients, transplants were multivisceral, liver-intestinal, or isolated intestinal. Each patient got anti-thymocyte globulin induction, then tacrolimus and steroids for approximately 3 years.

Study-wide results and caveats: Present in recipient marrow, GvH clones included some that appeared first in ileum or blood. Peak circulating GvH clone levels tracked with early post-transplant HvG declines.

Germline V CDR1 and CDR2: SGHRS, YFSETQ. Trimming removed 4 bases at V and 7 bases at J, with 23 bases between. The CDR3 has 16 amino acids. The data were produced by immunoSEQ multiplex PCR, yet TCRdb's version contains in-frame clones alone and is incomplete. The data show 85,000 to 90,000 clones, with approximately 90% seen just once and approximately 0.33% held by the top ten. This chain joins TRBV5-1 and TRBJ1-2, with a tentative D call TRBD1 (6 bases). The TCR was taken from a human donor who was the organ donor for an intestinal transplant. Here the sequenced sample was unstimulated CD4+ T cells sorted from spleen or lymph node cells, taken before transplant. The CDR3 nucleotides are TGCGCCAGCAGCACCTCCATCGAAACAGGGTGGGGTGGCTACACCTTC. The encoded protein is CASSTSIETGWGGYTF.